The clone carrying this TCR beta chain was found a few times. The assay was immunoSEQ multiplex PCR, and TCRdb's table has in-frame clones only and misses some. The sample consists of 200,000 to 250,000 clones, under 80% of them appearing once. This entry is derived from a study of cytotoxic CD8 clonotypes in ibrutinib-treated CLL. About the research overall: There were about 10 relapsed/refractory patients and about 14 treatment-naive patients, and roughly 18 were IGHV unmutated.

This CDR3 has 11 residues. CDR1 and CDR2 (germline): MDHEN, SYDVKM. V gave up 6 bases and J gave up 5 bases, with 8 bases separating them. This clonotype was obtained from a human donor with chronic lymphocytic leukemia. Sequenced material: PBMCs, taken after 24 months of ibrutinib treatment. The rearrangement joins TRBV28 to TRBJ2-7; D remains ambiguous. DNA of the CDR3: TGTGCCAGCAGAAACGACCACGAGCAGTACTTC. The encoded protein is CASRNDHEQYF.